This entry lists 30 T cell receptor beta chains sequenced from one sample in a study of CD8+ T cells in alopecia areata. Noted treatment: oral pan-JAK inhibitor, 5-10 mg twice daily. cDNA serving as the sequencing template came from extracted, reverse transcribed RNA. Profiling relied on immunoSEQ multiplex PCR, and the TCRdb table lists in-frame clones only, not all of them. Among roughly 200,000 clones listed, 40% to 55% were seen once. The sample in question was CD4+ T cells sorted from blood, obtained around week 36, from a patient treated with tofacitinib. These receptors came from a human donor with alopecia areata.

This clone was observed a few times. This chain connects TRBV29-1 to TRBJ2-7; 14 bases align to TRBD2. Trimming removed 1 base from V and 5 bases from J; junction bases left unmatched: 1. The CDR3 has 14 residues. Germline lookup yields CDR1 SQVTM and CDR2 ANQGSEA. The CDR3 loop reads CSVEVGLAGDEQYF. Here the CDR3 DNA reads TGCAGCGTTGAAGTGGGACTAGCGGGAGACGAGCAGTACTTC.

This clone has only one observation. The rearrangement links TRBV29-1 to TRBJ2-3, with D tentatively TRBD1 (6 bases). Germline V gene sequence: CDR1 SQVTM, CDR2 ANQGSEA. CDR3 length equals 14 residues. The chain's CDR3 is CSGTGNPSTDTQYF. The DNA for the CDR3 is TGCAGTGGAACAGGGAATCCTAGCACAGATACGCAGTATTTT.

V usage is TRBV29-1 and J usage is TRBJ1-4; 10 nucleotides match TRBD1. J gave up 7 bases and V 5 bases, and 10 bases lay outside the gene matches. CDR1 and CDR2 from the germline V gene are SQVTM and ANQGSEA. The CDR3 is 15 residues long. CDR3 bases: TGCAGCGTTCCAGCTAGACAGGGGGCTCGTGAAAAACTGTTTTTT. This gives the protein CSVPARQGAREKLFF.

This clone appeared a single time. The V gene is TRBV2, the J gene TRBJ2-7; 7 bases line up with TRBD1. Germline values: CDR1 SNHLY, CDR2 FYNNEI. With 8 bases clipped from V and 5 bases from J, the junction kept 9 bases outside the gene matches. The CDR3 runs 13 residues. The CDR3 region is CASRGQIVNEQYF. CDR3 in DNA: TGTGCCAGCCGGGGACAGATCGTGAACGAGCAGTACTTC.

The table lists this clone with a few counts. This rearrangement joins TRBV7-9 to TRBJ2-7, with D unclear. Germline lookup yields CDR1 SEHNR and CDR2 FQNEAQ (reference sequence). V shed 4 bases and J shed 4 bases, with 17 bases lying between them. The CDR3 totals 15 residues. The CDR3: CASSSGPGRSYEQYF. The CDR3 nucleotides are TGTGCCAGCAGCTCGGGCCCAGGAAGGTCGTACGAGCAGTACTTC.

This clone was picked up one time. The DNA of the CDR3 is TGCGCCAGCAGCCAAGATCGGGACGTGCCGCAGCCCCAGCATTTT. Protein: CASSQDRDVPQPQHF. This chain joins TRBV4-1 and TRBJ1-5; a weak D match, TRBD1 (5 bases). The CDR3 consists of 15 residues. V was trimmed by 0 bases and J by 7 bases, leaving 13 bases between them. Per the germline V gene, CDR1 is MGHRA and CDR2 is YSYEKL.

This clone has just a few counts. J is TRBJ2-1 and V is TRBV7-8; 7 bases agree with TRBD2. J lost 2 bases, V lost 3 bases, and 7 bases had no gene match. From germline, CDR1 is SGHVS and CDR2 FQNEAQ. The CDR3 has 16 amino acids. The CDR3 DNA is TGTGCCAGCAGCTTCAGTCAGCGGGAAGCCTACAATGAGCAGTTCTTC. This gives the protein CASSFSQREAYNEQFF.

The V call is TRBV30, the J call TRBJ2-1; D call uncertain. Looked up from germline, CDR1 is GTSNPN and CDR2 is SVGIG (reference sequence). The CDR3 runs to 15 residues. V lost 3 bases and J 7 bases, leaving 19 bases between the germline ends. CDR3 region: CAWSPAGFARNEQFF. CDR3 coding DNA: TGTGCCTGGAGCCCTGCCGGGTTCGCGCGGAATGAGCAGTTCTTC.

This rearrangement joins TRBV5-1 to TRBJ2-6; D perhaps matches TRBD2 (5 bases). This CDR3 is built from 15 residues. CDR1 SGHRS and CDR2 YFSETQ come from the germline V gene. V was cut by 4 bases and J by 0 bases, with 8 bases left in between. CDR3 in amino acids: CASSIEGSGANVLTF. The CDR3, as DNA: TGCGCCAGCAGCATTGAGGGCTCTGGGGCCAACGTCCTGACTTTC.

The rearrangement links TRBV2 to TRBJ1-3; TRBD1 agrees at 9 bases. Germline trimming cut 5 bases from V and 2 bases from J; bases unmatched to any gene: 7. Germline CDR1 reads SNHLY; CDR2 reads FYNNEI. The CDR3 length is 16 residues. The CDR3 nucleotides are TGTGCCAGCAGTCTAGACAGGGGGGCCACTGGAAACACCATATATTTT. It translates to CASSLDRGATGNTIYF.

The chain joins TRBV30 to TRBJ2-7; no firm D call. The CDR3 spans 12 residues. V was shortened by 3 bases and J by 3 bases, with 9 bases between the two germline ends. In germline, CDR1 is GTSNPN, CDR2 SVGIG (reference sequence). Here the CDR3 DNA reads TGTGCCTGGAGGGTACTTAACTACGAGCAGTACTTC. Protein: CAWRVLNYEQYF.

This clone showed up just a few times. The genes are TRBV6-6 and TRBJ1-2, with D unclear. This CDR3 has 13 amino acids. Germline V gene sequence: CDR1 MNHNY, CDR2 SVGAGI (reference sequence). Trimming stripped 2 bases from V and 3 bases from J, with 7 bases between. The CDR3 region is CASSYGADYGYTF. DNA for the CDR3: TGTGCCAGCAGTTACGGCGCTGACTATGGCTACACCTTC.

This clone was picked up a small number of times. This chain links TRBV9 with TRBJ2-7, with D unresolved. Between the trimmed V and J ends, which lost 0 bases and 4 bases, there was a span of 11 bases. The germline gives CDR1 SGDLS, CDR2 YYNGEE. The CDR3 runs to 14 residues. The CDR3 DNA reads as TGTGCCAGCAGCGTAGCTCCTAACAATTACGAGCAGTACTTC. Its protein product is CASSVAPNNYEQYF.

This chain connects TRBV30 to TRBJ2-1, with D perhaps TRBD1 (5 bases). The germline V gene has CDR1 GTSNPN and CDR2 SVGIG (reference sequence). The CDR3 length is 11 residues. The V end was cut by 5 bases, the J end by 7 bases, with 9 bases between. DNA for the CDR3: TGTGCCTGGGGGGCTAAAAATGAGCAGTTCTTC. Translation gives CAWGAKNEQFF. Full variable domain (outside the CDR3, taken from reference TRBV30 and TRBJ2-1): SQTIHQWPATLVQPVGSPLSLECTVEGTSNPNLYWYRQAAGRGLQLLFYSVGIGQISSEVPQNLSASRPQDRQFILSSKKLLLSDSGFYLCAWGAKNEQFFGPGTRLTVL.

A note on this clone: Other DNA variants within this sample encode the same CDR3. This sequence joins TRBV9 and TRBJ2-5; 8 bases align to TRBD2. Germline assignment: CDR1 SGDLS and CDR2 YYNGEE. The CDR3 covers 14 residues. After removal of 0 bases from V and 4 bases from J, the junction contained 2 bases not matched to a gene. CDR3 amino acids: CASSVGLAGETQYF. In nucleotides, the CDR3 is TGTGCCAGCAGCGTAGGGCTAGCGGGAGAGACCCAGTACTTC.

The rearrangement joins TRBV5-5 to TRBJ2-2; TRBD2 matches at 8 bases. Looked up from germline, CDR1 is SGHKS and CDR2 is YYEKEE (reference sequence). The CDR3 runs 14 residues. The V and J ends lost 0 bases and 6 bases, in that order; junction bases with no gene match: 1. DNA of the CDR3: TGTGCCAGCAGCTTGGGACTAGCGTCCGGGGAGCTGTTTTTT. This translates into CASSLGLASGELFF. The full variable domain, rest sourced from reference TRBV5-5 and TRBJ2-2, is DAGVTQSPTHLIKTRGQQVTLRCSPISGHKSVSWYQQVLGQGPQFIFQYYEKEERGRGNFPDRFSARQFPNYSSELNVNALLLGDSALYLCASSLGLASGELFFGEGSRLTVL.

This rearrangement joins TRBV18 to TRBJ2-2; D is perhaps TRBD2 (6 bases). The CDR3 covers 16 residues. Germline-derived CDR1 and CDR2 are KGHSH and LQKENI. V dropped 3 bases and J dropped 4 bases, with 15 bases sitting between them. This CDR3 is CASSPADGGLTGELFF. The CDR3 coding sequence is TGTGCCAGCTCACCCGCGGACGGGGGACTCACCGGGGAGCTGTTTTTT.

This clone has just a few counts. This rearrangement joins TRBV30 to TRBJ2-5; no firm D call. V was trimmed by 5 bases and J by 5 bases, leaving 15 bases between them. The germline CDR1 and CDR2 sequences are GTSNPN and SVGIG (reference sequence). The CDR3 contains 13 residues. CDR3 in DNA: TGTGCCTGGTCAGGTGTCCCACGGGAGACCCAGTACTTC. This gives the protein CAWSGVPRETQYF.

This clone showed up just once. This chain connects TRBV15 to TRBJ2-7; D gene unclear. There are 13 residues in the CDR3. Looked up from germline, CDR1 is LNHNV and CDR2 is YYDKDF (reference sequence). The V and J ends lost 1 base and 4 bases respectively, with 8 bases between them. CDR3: CATSRGARYEQYF. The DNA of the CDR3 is TGTGCCACCAGCAGAGGGGCGAGATACGAGCAGTACTTC.

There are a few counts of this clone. CDR3 nucleotide sequence: TGTGCCATCATGCCGGGACAGGATCCCTACGAGCAGTACTTC. This sequence encodes CAIMPGQDPYEQYF. The V call is TRBV10-3, the J call TRBJ2-7; TRBD1 matches 8 bases. J was trimmed by 2 bases and V by 7 bases; bases with no gene match: 7. The CDR3 length is 14 residues. CDR1 is ENHRY, CDR2 SYGVKD, per germline.

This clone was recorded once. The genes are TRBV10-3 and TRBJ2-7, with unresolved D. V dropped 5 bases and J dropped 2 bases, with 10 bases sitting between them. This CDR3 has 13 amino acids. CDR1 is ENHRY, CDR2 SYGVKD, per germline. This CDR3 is CAISPLWPYEQYF. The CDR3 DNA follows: TGTGCCATCAGTCCACTCTGGCCCTACGAGCAGTACTTC.

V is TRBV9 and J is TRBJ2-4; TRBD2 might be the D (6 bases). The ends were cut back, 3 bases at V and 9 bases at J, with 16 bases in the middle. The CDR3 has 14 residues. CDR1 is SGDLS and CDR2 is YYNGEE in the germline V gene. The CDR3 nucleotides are TGTGCCAGCAGCGGGGAGCGGCGGGGAGCCATTCAGTACTTC. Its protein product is CASSGERRGAIQYF.

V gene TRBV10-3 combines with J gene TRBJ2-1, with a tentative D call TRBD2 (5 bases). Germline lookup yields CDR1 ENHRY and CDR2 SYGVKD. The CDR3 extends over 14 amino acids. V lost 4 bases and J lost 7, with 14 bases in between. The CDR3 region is CAISAEPAGNEQFF. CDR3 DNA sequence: TGTGCCATCAGTGCTGAACCGGCGGGTAATGAGCAGTTCTTC.

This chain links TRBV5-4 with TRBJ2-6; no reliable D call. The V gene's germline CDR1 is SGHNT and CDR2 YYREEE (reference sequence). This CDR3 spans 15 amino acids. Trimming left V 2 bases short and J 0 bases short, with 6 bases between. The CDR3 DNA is TGTGCCAGCAGCTTTTACATCTCTGGGGCCAACGTCCTGACTTTC. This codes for CASSFYISGANVLTF.

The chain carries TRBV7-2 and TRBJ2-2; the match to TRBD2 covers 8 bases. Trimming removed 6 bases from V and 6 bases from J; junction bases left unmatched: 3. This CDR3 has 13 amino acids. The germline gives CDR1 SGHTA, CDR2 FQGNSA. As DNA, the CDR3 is TGTGCCAGCAGGCGGGGGGAGGCCGGGGAGCTGTTTTTT. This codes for CASRRGEAGELFF.

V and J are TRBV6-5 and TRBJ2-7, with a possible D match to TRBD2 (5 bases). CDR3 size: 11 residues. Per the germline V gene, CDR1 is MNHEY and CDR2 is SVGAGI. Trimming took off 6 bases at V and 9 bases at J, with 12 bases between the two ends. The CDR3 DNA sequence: TGTGCCAGCAGCCCCGACTATGGGCAGTACTTC. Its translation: CASSPDYGQYF.

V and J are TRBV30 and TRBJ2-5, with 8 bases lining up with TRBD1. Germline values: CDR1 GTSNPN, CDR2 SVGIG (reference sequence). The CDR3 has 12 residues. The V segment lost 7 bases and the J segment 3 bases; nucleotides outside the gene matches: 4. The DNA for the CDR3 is TGTGCCTCTTCGACAGGGGAAGAGACCCAGTACTTC. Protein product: CASSTGEETQYF. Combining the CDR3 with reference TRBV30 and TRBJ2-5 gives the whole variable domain SQTIHQWPATLVQPVGSPLSLECTVEGTSNPNLYWYRQAAGRGLQLLFYSVGIGQISSEVPQNLSASRPQDRQFILSSKKLLLSDSGFYLCASSTGEETQYFGPGTRLLVL.

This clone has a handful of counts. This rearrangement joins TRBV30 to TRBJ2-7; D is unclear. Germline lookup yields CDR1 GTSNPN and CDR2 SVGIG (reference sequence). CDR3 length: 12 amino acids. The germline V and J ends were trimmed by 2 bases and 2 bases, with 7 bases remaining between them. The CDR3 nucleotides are TGTGCCTGGAGTCTAGGACCCTACGAGCAGTACTTC. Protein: CAWSLGPYEQYF.

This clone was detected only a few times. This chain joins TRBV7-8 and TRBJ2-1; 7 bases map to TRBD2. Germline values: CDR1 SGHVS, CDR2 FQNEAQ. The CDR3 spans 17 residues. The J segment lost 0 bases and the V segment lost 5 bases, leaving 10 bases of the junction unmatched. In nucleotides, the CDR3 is TGTGCCAGCAGCCGCACACGGGAGGATGTCTCCTACAATGAGCAGTTCTTC. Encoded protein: CASSRTREDVSYNEQFF.

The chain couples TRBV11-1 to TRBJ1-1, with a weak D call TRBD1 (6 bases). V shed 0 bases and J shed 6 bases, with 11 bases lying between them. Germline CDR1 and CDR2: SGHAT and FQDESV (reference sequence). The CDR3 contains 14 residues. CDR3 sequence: CASSLAGGGPEAFF. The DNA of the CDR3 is TGTGCCAGCAGCTTAGCCGGGGGCGGTCCTGAAGCTTTCTTT.